A selection of T cell receptor beta chains follows, all from one sample in a study of T cell repertoires in cytomegalovirus infection. TCRdb passed the reads through MiXCR, listing each CDR3 protein once. The profile shows about 85,000 distinct CDR3 sequences, 45% to 50% of them singletons. For these TCRs, the target antigens are not known. The sample in question was CD8+ T cells from cultured PBMCs, obtained from culture after CMV antigen stimulation. Receptors originate from a human donor in good health (CMV status not recorded). Some clones in this sample may be carry-over from other donors' samples. Both conserved end residues are part of each CDR3. A D gene is named only where the DNA matches it firmly. Only some rows state a clone size, as once, few, many or a class for expanded clones.

size	D	V	J	DNA	CDR3
few	NA	TRBV12-5	TRBJ2-7	TGTGCTAGTGGTTTGGGCCAGAACGAGCAGTACTTC	CASGLGQNEQYF
NA	NA	TRBV9	TRBJ2-7	TGTGCCAGCAGCCCAGGTGGGGCAGGTAGCTCCTACGAGCAGTACTTC	CASSPGGAGSSYEQYF
few	NA	TRBV7-3	TRBJ1-2	TGTGCCAGCAGCGCGGGACCTAACTATGGCTACACCTTC	CASSAGPNYGYTF
NA	NA	TRBV7-2	TRBJ2-2	TGTGCCAGCAGCTTAGGTGGTACAGAAGACACCGGGGAGCTGTTTTTT	CASSLGGTEDTGELFF
NA	NA	TRBV15	TRBJ1-1	TGTGCCACCAGCAGAGATCTTAGCGAGAACACTGAAGCTTTCTTT	CATSRDLSENTEAFF
NA	NA	TRBV11-1	TRBJ1-4	TGTGCCAGCAGCTTCGACGGAACTAATGAAAAACTGTTTTTT	CASSFDGTNEKLFF
few	TRBD2	TRBV7-8	TRBJ2-3	TGTGCCAGCAGTGTACTAGCGGGGGGTCTCACAGATACGCAGTATTTT	CASSVLAGGLTDTQYF
NA	NA	TRBV7-6	TRBJ2-5	TGTGCCAGCACAGGGGGCGGGAGACGGCGAGAGACCCAGTACTTC	CASTGGGRRRETQYF
NA	NA	TRBV20-1	TRBJ1-5	TGCAGTGCTAGAGAAGGGCGGATAAATCAGCCCCAGCATTTT	CSAREGRINQPQHF
few	TRBD1	TRBV7-6	TRBJ1-4	TGTGCCAGCAGCGAACTATCCGACAGGGTAGACGAAAAACTGTTTTTT	CASSELSDRVDEKLFF
NA	TRBD2	TRBV7-3	TRBJ2-2	TGTGCCAGCAGCTACCTAGCGGGAGTTTCGGGGGAGCTGTTTTTT	CASSYLAGVSGELFF
few	NA	TRBV4-1	TRBJ1-6	TGCGCCAGCAGCCAAGATCTAGGGCAGGGTGGTTCACCCCTCCACTTT	CASSQDLGQGGSPLHF
NA	NA	TRBV7-6	TRBJ1-1	TGTGCCAGCAGCTCTTCCGGGAACACTGAAGCTTTCTTT	CASSSSGNTEAFF
NA	NA	TRBV27	TRBJ2-7	TGTGCCAGCAGTTATCAGCGGAGCTCCTACGAGCAGTACTTC	CASSYQRSSYEQYF
NA	NA	TRBV28	TRBJ1-5	TGTGCCAGCAGTTTGGGTGCGGGCTGGGAGGGCAATCAGCCCCAGCATTTT	CASSLGAGWEGNQPQHF
NA	NA	TRBV27	TRBJ1-2	TGTGCCAGCAGTCCCCTGGGGGGGGCGTATGGCTACACCTTC	CASSPLGGAYGYTF
NA	TRBD2	TRBV7-9	TRBJ2-5	TGTGCCAGCAGCAATAGCGGGAGTCGGCAAGAGACCCAGTACTTC	CASSNSGSRQETQYF
NA	TRBD1	TRBV29-1	TRBJ1-1	TGCAGCGTTGAACTTGACAGGGCGCTCATGAACACTGAAGCTTTCTTT	CSVELDRALMNTEAFF
NA	TRBD2	TRBV27	TRBJ2-7	TGTGCCAGCAGTTGGGGACTAGCGGGAGGGTACGAGCAGTACTTC	CASSWGLAGGYEQYF
NA	TRBD1	TRBV5-6	TRBJ1-4	TGTGCCAGCAGAGGAACCGGGACAGGGGATGAAAAACTGTTTTTT	CASRGTGTGDEKLFF
few	TRBD1	TRBV7-2	TRBJ2-1	TGTGCCAGCAGCTTAGTCACAGGGGCCGTGGCGTTCTTC	CASSLVTGAVAFF
NA	NA	TRBV4-1	TRBJ1-2	TGCGCCAGCAGCCAAGGGCCCCAGCCAGCACCTAACTATGGCTACACCTTC	CASSQGPQPAPNYGYTF
NA	NA	TRBV6-5	TRBJ2-3	TGTGCCACCAACGGGAGATTGACAGATACGCAGTATTTT	CATNGRLTDTQYF
NA	NA	TRBV2	TRBJ2-1	TGTGCCAGAAGTGGGGTCTACAATGAGCAGTTCTTC	CARSGVYNEQFF